Below are 11 T cell receptor beta chains sequenced from a single sample in a study of a mutant IDH1 vaccine in newly diagnosed glioma. These receptors' targets are unknown. Noted time point: week 35, safety follow-up. The vaccine gave 300 ug of a 20-mer mutant IDH1 peptide subcutaneously per dose. The table came from immunoSEQ multiplex PCR; TCRdb's copy has only in-frame clones and leaves some out. The sample carries over 40,000 clones, roughly nine tenths recorded once. This material consisted of PBMCs, taken from a glioma patient whose treatment included an IDH1 peptide vaccine. The receptors stem from a man between 35 and 55 years old with glioma.

This sequence joins TRBV11-3 and TRBJ2-1; D remains ambiguous. The CDR3 is 16 amino acids. Trimming took off 2 bases at V and 0 bases at J, with 11 bases between the two ends. Germline lookup yields CDR1 SGHNT and CDR2 YENEEA. This CDR3 reads CASSLFGTSSYNEQFF. For the CDR3, the DNA is TGTGCCAGCAGCTTATTTGGCACGAGCTCCTACAATGAGCAGTTCTTC. Full variable domain (missing parts from reference TRBV11-3 and TRBJ2-1): EAGVVQSPRYKIIEKKQPVAFWCNPISGHNTLYWYLQNLGQGPELLIRYENEEAVDDSQLPKDRFSAERLKGVDSTLKIQPAELGDSAVYLCASSLFGTSSYNEQFFGPGTRLTVL.

This chain uses TRBV28 with TRBJ1-4; tentative D call: TRBD1 (6 bases). CDR1 is MDHEN, CDR2 SYDVKM, per germline. The CDR3 covers 15 residues. The V and J ends lost 8 bases and 8 bases respectively, with 21 bases between them. CDR3 protein: CASSIGGGAGEKLFF. CDR3 nucleotides: TGTGCCAGCTCCATTGGGGGGGGCGCAGGGGAAAAACTGTTTTTT.

V and J are TRBV19 and TRBJ2-4, with a weak D call TRBD2 (6 bases). V lost 10 bases and J lost 1, with 14 bases in between. The CDR3 loop spans 14 amino acids. Germline assignment: CDR1 LNHDA and CDR2 SQIVND (reference sequence). The CDR3, as DNA: TGTGCCACCCGGGAGCGGGCGGCCAAAAACATTCAGTACTTC. This translates into CATRERAAKNIQYF.

This clone has just a few counts. The chain is built from TRBV7-2 and TRBJ2-2, with unresolved D. V lost 4 bases and J lost 2, with 14 bases in between. CDR1 is SGHTA and CDR2 is FQGNSA in the germline V gene. The CDR3 runs 16 residues. DNA for the CDR3: TGTGCCAGCAGCTCCGGACGGGTTGTAAACACCGGGGAGCTGTTTTTT. This gives the protein CASSSGRVVNTGELFF.

The chain is built from TRBV6-1 and TRBJ1-1; no firm D call. The CDR3 runs 13 residues. The germline V and J ends were trimmed by 6 bases and 3 bases, with 11 bases remaining between them. The germline V gene has CDR1 MNHNS and CDR2 SASEGT. For the CDR3, the DNA is TGTGCCAGCAGCGGACGGTCGGACACTGAAGCTTTCTTT. This translates into CASSGRSDTEAFF.

The rearrangement joins TRBV4-2 to TRBJ1-2; 7 nucleotides match TRBD1. Per the germline V gene, CDR1 is LGHNA and CDR2 is YNFKEQ. The CDR3 is 17 amino acids. J was trimmed by 0 bases and V by 1 base; bases with no gene match: 8. The CDR3 DNA follows: TGTGCCAGCAGCCAAGCCGGTGGACAGGATGCTAACTATGGCTACACCTTC. This sequence encodes CASSQAGGQDANYGYTF.

V is TRBV25-1 and J is TRBJ2-1; D is uncertain. Germline V gene sequence: CDR1 MGHDK, CDR2 SYGVNS. The V and J ends lost 3 bases and 10 bases respectively, with 13 bases between them. The CDR3 consists of 13 residues. This CDR3 is CASSETGLGEQFF. CDR3 sequence (DNA): TGTGCCAGCAGTGAGACCGGGCTCGGCGAGCAGTTCTTC. The complete variable domain, with remaining parts taken from reference TRBV25-1 and TRBJ2-1, reads EADIYQTPRYLVIGTGKKITLECSQTMGHDKMYWYQQDPGMELHLIHYSYGVNSTEKGDLSSESTVSRIRTEHFPLTLESARPSHTSQYLCASSETGLGEQFFGPGTRLTVL.

V usage is TRBV19 and J usage is TRBJ2-2; D ambiguous. CDR3 length equals 15 residues. Per the germline V gene, CDR1 is LNHDA and CDR2 is SQIVND (reference sequence). V lost 4 bases, J lost 0 bases, and 9 bases lay in between. The CDR3 DNA reads as TGTGCCAGTAGTAGAGACACAGCGAACACCGGGGAGCTGTTTTTT. It specifies CASSRDTANTGELFF.

The J gene is TRBJ1-2, the V gene TRBV30; D remains unclear. Trimming cost V 3 bases and J 11 bases, with 19 bases left between them. This CDR3 comprises 13 residues. Germline V gene lookup returns CDR1 GTSNPN and CDR2 SVGIG (reference sequence). The CDR3 loop is CAWSHRNSGRYTF. In nucleotides, the CDR3 is TGTGCCTGGAGCCATCGGAACAGCGGCAGGTACACCTTC.

This chain uses TRBV6-6 with TRBJ2-7; D is uncertain. Germline loops: CDR1 MNHNY, CDR2 SVGAGI (reference sequence). Trimming stripped 4 bases from V and 9 bases from J, with 13 bases between. This CDR3 has 12 amino acids. CDR3 bases: TGTGCCAGCAGTTTCGATCCATATGTGCAGTACTTC. Translated, it gives CASSFDPYVQYF.

The V call is TRBV28, the J call TRBJ1-5; D ambiguous. The ends were cut back, 3 bases at V and 4 bases at J, with 13 bases in the middle. CDR1 and CDR2 (germline): MDHEN, SYDVKM. This CDR3 comprises 15 residues. The CDR3 reads CASSFAGWENQPQHF. CDR3 coding DNA: TGTGCCAGCAGTTTCGCGGGGTGGGAGAATCAGCCCCAGCATTTT.